The source of this T cell receptor (beta chain) is a study of identical twins. Regarding this clonotype: The antigen remains unidentified.

cDNA carried unique molecular identifiers, and a universal primer site was added by template switching. MiXCR, run by TCRdb on the 5' RACE reads, gives a single entry per CDR3 protein. The sample consists of about 530,000 distinct CDR3 sequences, around 22% of them appearing once. Study-wide results and limits: Zero-insertion results could be subject to partial confounding by invariant MAIT and iNKT cells. Sharing of beta out-of-frame sequences by twins showed a weaker excess.

This sample was also put to use in a study of yellow fever vaccine responses in identical twins. In that study: Twin vaccine T cell responses reportedly seemed partly convergent, partly personalized.

The receptor's source is a woman between 18 and 30 years old in good health. The specimen sequenced was CD4+ T cells sorted from blood.

The CDR3 sequence: CASSSAGGLTTDTQYF. The CDR3 DNA sequence: TGTGCCAGCAGCTCGGCCGGAGGGCTAACCACAGATACGCAGTATTTT. The chain is built from TRBV7-2 and TRBJ2-3; a possible D gene is TRBD2 (6 bases). The V end lost 4 bases, the J end lost 2 bases, and 16 bases lay between the germline ends. Germline V gives CDR1 SGHTA, CDR2 FQGNSA. The CDR3 contains 16 residues.